The source of this T cell receptor beta chain is a study of blood T cell repertoires in COVID-19. Study-level information: Material from acute and convalescent COVID-19 was sourced from the United States, Italy and Spain.

The CDR3 is 14 residues long. CDR1 SEHNR and CDR2 FQNEAQ come from the germline V gene (reference sequence). J lost 0 bases, V lost 5 bases, and 2 bases had no gene match. This table comes from immunoSEQ multiplex PCR, and its TCRdb copy is limited to in-frame clones, with some not included. Of some 100,000 clones in the sample, about nine tenths were seen once. This sequence was found in a man aged 50-59 years with acute or convalescent COVID-19. The sequenced sample consisted of peripheral blood. The V gene is TRBV7-9, the J gene TRBJ2-3; 7 bases are shared with TRBD2. The CDR3 sequence: CASSISGSTDTQYF. The CDR3 region has the DNA TGTGCCAGCAGCATTAGCGGGAGCACAGATACGCAGTATTTT.